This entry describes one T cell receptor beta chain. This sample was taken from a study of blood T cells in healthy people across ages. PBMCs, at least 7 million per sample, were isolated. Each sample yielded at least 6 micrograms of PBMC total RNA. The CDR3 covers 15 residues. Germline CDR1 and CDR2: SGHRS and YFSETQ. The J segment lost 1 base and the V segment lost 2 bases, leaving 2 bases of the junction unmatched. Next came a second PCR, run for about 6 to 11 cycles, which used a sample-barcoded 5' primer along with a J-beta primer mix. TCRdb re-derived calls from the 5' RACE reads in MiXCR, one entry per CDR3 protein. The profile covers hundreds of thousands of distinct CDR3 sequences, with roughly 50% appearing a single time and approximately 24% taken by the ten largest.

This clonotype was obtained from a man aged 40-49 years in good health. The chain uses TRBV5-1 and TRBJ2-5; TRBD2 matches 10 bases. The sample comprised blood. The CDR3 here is CASSLGTSVQETQYF. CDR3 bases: TGCGCCAGCAGCTTAGGGACTAGCGTCCAAGAGACCCAGTACTTC.